This TCR beta chain was identified during a study of shared clonotypes between healthy human individuals. Study in general: Donor ages ranged 18 to 49 years: two women, a few men.

The germline gives CDR1 MDHEN, CDR2 SYDVKM. V was clipped by 1 base and J by 6 bases, with 16 bases between them. CDR3 length: 15 residues. Healthy and HIV-negative, the adult donors had no recent acute infections or vaccinations. All of the donors resided in Nashville, Tennessee, and each was a Caucasian adult. What was sequenced on ten immunoSEQ deep assay plates was unsorted PBMC DNA. TCRdb keeps only in-frame clones here, not all; method: immunoSEQ multiplex PCR. The sample has approximately 500,000 clones; about 79% are singletons. The TCR sequence derives from a woman in her thirties or forties in good health. Some clones in this sample may be carry-over from other donors' samples. Sequencing was performed on PBMCs. The chain joins TRBV28 to TRBJ2-7; D is ambiguous. CDR3 in amino acids: CASSLSSRDSGEQYF. CDR3 nucleotides: TGTGCCAGCAGTTTATCCTCTCGCGACTCTGGCGAGCAGTACTTC.